Listed here are 6 T cell receptor beta chains from one sample, sequenced in a study of shared clonotypes between healthy human individuals. The assay was immunoSEQ multiplex PCR, and TCRdb's table has in-frame clones only and misses some. Among about a million clones listed, about 72% were seen once. The material sequenced was memory CD4+ T cells from PBMCs. Stated subset: CD45RA-negative fraction. Source of these receptors: a man aged 18 to 29 in good health. Some clones in this sample may be carry-over from other donors' samples.

The chain employs TRBV18 and TRBJ1-5, with D possibly being TRBD1 (5 bases). There are 16 residues in the CDR3. V was pared by 6 bases and J by 9 bases, with 24 bases between. Germline lookup yields CDR1 KGHSH and CDR2 LQKENI. CDR3 loop: CASSRETGTGNWPQHF. The CDR3 DNA sequence: TGTGCCAGCTCGCGAGAAACCGGGACGGGGAATTGGCCCCAGCATTTT.

The CDR3 here is CASSFTGTDTQYF. The CDR3, as DNA: TGCGCCAGCAGCTTTACAGGGACAGATACGCAGTATTTT. The rearrangement links TRBV5-1 to TRBJ2-3; D may be TRBD1 (6 bases). V lost 2 bases and J 3 bases, leaving 7 bases between the germline ends. Germline values: CDR1 SGHRS, CDR2 YFSETQ. CDR3 length: 13 amino acids.

J is TRBJ2-4 and V is TRBV6-1; 8 bases agree with TRBD1. Germline loops: CDR1 MNHNS, CDR2 SASEGT. V lost 6 bases and J lost 1; bases outside the gene matches: 5. The CDR3 has 15 amino acids. CDR3 coding DNA: TGTGCCAGCAGCGGACAGGGACTCGCCAAAAACATTCAGTACTTC. Its protein product is CASSGQGLAKNIQYF.

Concerning this clone itself: This sample also contains other DNA sequences that code for the same CDR3. The chain recombines TRBV9 with TRBJ2-5, with TRBD1 matching 8 bases. The end of the DNA aligns better with TRBJ2-7, so the J call may be wrong. The CDR3 loop spans 14 amino acids. Germline-derived CDR1 and CDR2 are SGDLS and YYNGEE. The CDR3 DNA reads TGTGCCAGCAGCGAACAGGGGGTGCCCTACGAGCAGTACTTC. This sequence encodes CASSEQGVPYEQYF.

This clone was detected only once. This may stem from a read error, because a much larger clone lies one nucleotide away. The genes are TRBV29-1 and TRBJ1-1; D is ambiguous. The CDR3 is 13 amino acids. Germline V CDR1 and CDR2: SQVTM, ANQGSEA. The V end was cut by 2 bases, the J end by 0 bases, with 7 bases between. The CDR3 spells CSVERALNTEAFF. DNA of the CDR3: TGCAGCGTTGAACGGGCGCTGAACACTGAAGCTTTCTTT.

The chain links TRBV5-5 to TRBJ2-7; 7 positions match TRBD1. In germline, CDR1 is SGHKS, CDR2 YYEKEE (reference sequence). The CDR3 sequence is 15 residues long. V lost 1 base and J lost 0; bases outside the gene matches: 4. The CDR3 loop reads CASSLFGDSSYEQYF. The CDR3 bases are TGTGCCAGCAGCTTGTTTGGGGACAGCTCCTACGAGCAGTACTTC.